This T cell receptor (beta chain) was obtained from a study of cytomegalovirus exposure and HLA in healthy donors. On this clone itself: Its target is not known.

Primers: 60 Vbeta forward and 13 Jbeta reverse. Libraries were prepared by immunoSEQ multiplex PCR; TCRdb keeps only in-frame clonotypes and omits some of them. This table has 150,000 or so clones, 70% to 80% appearing once. Those who donated were healthy bone marrow donors. Per germline, CDR1 LNHDA and CDR2 SQIVND (reference sequence). Trimming cost V 3 bases and J 7 bases, with 15 bases left between them. The CDR3 has 15 amino acids. Study-level results: Judged likely to be a sequencing artifact was a cluster of highly shared sequence variants. As a later analysis revealed, the rate of TCR association differed by HLA locus, with DRB1 most and HLA-C fewest. According to an earlier analysis, most TCR beta V segments yielded productive rearrangements about 87% or about 30% of the time.

The sample consisted of PBMCs. The rearrangement joins TRBV19 to TRBJ2-2; possibly TRBD2 for D (5 bases). The receptor's source is a man younger than 40 in good health and CMV-seropositive. The CDR3 DNA sequence: TGTGCCAGTAGTATCGACCGAGTCGGGGTCGGGGAGCTGTTTTTT. It specifies CASSIDRVGVGELFF.